This T cell receptor (beta chain) is drawn from a study of blood T cell repertoires in COVID-19. Study as a whole: Acute and convalescent COVID-19 samples came from the United States, Italy and Spain. T cells, B-cell-depleted T cells, or PBMCs provided the cDNA or gDNA that served as material.

Original analysis: Estimated nucleated cell counts came from reference gene primer amplification. Sequencing used immunoSEQ multiplex PCR; TCRdb keeps in-frame clones, though not all of them. Clone size and V and J calls were adopted from that table, with D and trimming inferred from the DNA. Among approximately 78,000 clones listed, 70% to 90% were seen once. The receptor was derived from a man over 45 with acute or convalescent COVID-19. Sequences were obtained from peripheral blood.

The CDR3 DNA reads as TGTGCCAGCAGCGTACACGAAGCGGGGGGCACAGATACGCAGTATTTT. The encoded protein is CASSVHEAGGTDTQYF. The chain employs TRBV11-2 and TRBJ2-3, with 8 positions matching TRBD2. This CDR3 comprises 16 residues. Germline V gene sequence: CDR1 SGHAT, CDR2 FQNNGV. V lost 5 bases and J lost 1; bases outside the gene matches: 8.